This is a list of T cell receptor beta chains from one sample in a study of shared clonotypes between healthy human individuals. This table comes from immunoSEQ multiplex PCR, and its TCRdb copy is limited to in-frame clones, with some not included. The table lists a few hundred thousand clones, around 80% of them singletons. The sample comprised PBMCs. These receptors all come from a woman in her thirties or forties in good health. Some clones in this sample may be carry-over from other donors' samples. Each CDR3 is given with its conserved first and last residue. The D gene is left open where the match is weak. Expanded clones get a size class; other rows say once, few or many, or leave the size out.

many	-	TRBJ2-7	TRBV27	CASSPGPPFAYEQYF	TGTGCCAGCAGCCCGGGACCCCCCTTCGCCTACGAGCAGTACTTC
-	-	TRBJ2-1	TRBV7-8	CASSLPGIGSYNEQFF	TGTGCCAGCAGCTTACCCGGGATCGGGTCCTACAATGAGCAGTTCTTC
-	TRBD1	TRBJ2-6	TRBV28	CASSFPRQGAIGANVLTF	TGTGCCAGCAGTTTTCCTCGCCAGGGGGCGATTGGGGCCAACGTCCTGACTTTC
-	TRBD1	TRBJ2-3	TRBV5-6	CASSIQTGTGVRTDTQYF	TGTGCCAGCAGCATACAAACCGGGACAGGGGTCCGCACAGATACGCAGTATTTT
-	-	TRBJ2-4	TRBV7-3	CASSLSGRADIQYF	TGTGCCAGCAGCTTGTCGGGCAGGGCGGACATTCAGTACTTC
once	-	TRBJ1-1	TRBV10-1	CASSELRNTEAFF	TGCGCCAGCAGTGAACTCAGGAACACTGAAGCTTTCTTT
-	TRBD2	TRBJ2-7	TRBV7-2	CASSFTSGEQYF	TGTGCCAGCAGCTTTACTAGCGGCGAGCAGTACTTC
-	-	TRBJ2-5	TRBV15	CATSRPGYLETQYF	TGTGCCACCAGCAGACCAGGGTACTTGGAGACCCAGTACTTC
-	TRBD1	TRBJ2-7	TRBV18	CASSLTGGISYEQYF	TGTGCCAGCTCACTAACAGGGGGGATCTCCTACGAGCAGTACTTC
few	TRBD1	TRBJ1-5	TRBV28	CASSFVEDRVQPQHF	TGTGCCAGCAGTTTCGTAGAGGACAGGGTTCAGCCCCAGCATTTT
few	-	TRBJ1-6	TRBV19	CASRGAERTNSPLHF	TGTGCCAGTAGGGGGGCAGAGCGGACGAATTCACCCCTCCACTTT
few	TRBD2	TRBJ2-1	TRBV28	CASSRTSGRVNEQFF	TGTGCCAGCAGTCGGACTAGCGGGAGGGTAAATGAGCAGTTCTTC
-	-	TRBJ2-1	TRBV29-1	CSVAKDSSNEQFF	TGCAGCGTTGCCAAGGACAGCAGCAATGAGCAGTTCTTC
few	-	TRBJ1-2	TRBV11-2	CASSFTAASYGYTF	TGTGCCAGCAGCTTCACGGCAGCCTCCTATGGCTACACCTTC
few	TRBD1	TRBJ2-7	TRBV30	CALGQGRGEQYF	TGTGCCCTGGGACAGGGGAGGGGCGAGCAGTACTTC
-	TRBD2	TRBJ2-2	TRBV7-9	CASSSRTSGINTGELFF	TGTGCCAGCAGCTCCCGGACTAGCGGGATTAACACCGGGGAGCTGTTTTTT
-	-	TRBJ2-3	TRBV5-1	CASSSSTDTQYF	TGCGCCAGCAGCTCTAGCACAGATACGCAGTATTTT
-	TRBD1	TRBJ2-7	TRBV29-1	CSVAGTGAYEQYF	TGCAGCGTGGCTGGGACAGGGGCCTACGAGCAGTACTTC
-	-	TRBJ2-5	TRBV4-1	CASSQELGTGRRETQYF	TGCGCCAGCAGCCAAGAGCTCGGCACAGGGAGACGAGAGACCCAGTACTTC
-	TRBD2	TRBJ2-7	TRBV27	CARLGLASGSRYEQYF	TGTGCCAGGCTAGGCCTGGCTAGCGGGAGTCGGTACGAGCAGTACTTC
-	-	TRBJ2-5	TRBV7-2	CASSPTSETQYF	TGTGCCAGCAGCCCAACCTCCGAGACCCAGTACTTC
many	-	TRBJ1-3	TRBV28	CASSGHFPGNTIYF	TGTGCCAGCAGTGGACACTTTCCTGGAAACACCATATATTTT
-	TRBD1	TRBJ1-1	TRBV10-3	CAISRDRANTEAFF	TGTGCCATCAGTCGGGACAGGGCCAACACTGAAGCTTTCTTT
-	TRBD2	TRBJ2-1	TRBV4-1	CASSQLPGLAGASYEQFF	TGCGCCAGCAGCCAACTACCAGGACTAGCGGGAGCCTCATATGAGCAGTTCTTC
-	TRBD1	TRBJ1-1	TRBV27	CASRRDPGQGRGWNTEAFF	TGTGCCAGCAGGCGCGACCCGGGACAGGGAAGAGGATGGAACACTGAAGCTTTCTTT
few	-	TRBJ2-3	TRBV30	CAWTSGVSTDTQYF	TGTGCCTGGACCTCGGGAGTGAGCACAGATACGCAGTATTTT
-	TRBD2	TRBJ2-1	TRBV15	CATSRARTSGSGSYNEQFF	TGTGCCACCAGCAGAGCCCGGACTAGCGGGAGTGGGTCCTACAATGAGCAGTTCTTC
-	TRBD2	TRBJ2-1	TRBV11-2	CASSLDSLAGPPYNEQFF	TGTGCCAGCAGCTTAGACTCGCTAGCGGGCCCTCCCTACAATGAGCAGTTCTTC
-	-	TRBJ2-5	TRBV5-5	CASSFSDYQETQYF	TGTGCCAGCAGCTTTAGTGACTACCAAGAGACCCAGTACTTC
-	-	TRBJ1-5	TRBV30	CAAVQGAGNQPQHF	TGTGCCGCCGTCCAAGGGGCCGGGAATCAGCCCCAGCATTTT
-	-	TRBJ1-1	TRBV4-1	CASSQPRTLNTEAFF	TGCGCCAGCAGCCAACCCAGGACACTGAACACTGAAGCTTTCTTT
-	TRBD1	TRBJ1-2	TRBV7-2	CASSAGQQYGYTF	TGTGCCAGCAGCGCGGGACAGCAATATGGCTACACCTTC
few	TRBD2	TRBJ2-1	TRBV11-2	CASSLERAGYNEQFF	TGTGCCAGCAGCTTAGAGCGAGCGGGGTACAATGAGCAGTTCTTC